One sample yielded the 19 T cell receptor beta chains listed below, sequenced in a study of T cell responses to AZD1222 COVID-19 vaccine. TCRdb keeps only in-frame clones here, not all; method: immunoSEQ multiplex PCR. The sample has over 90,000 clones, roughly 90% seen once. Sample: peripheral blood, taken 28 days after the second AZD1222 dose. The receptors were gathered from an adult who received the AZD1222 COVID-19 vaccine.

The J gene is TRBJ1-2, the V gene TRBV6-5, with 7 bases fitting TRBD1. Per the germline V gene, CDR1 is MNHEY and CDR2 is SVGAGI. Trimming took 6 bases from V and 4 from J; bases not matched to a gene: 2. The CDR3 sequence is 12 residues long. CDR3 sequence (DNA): TGTGCCAGCAGGTCAGGGGGCTATGGCTACACCTTC. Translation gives CASRSGGYGYTF.

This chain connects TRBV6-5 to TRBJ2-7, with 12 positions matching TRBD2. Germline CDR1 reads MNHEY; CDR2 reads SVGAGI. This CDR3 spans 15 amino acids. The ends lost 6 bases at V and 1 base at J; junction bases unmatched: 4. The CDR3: CASSEGLAGSYEQYF. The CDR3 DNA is TGTGCCAGCAGCGAGGGACTAGCGGGTTCCTACGAGCAGTACTTC.

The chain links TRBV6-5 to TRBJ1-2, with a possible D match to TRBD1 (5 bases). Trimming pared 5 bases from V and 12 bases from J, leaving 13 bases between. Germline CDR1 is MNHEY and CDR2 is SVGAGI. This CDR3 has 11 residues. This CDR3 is CASSSWGVNTF. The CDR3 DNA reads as TGTGCCAGCAGTAGTTGGGGGGTGAACACCTTC.

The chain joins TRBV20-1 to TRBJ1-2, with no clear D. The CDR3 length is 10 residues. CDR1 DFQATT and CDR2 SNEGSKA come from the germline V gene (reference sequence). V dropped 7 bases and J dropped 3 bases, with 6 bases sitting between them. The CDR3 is CSGFHYGYTF. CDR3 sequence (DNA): TGCAGTGGGTTCCACTATGGCTACACCTTC.

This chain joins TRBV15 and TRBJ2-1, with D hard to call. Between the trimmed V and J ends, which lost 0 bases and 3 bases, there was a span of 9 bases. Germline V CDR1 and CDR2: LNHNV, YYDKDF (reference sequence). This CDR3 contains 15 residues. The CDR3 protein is CATSRDLGIYNEQFF. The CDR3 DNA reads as TGTGCCACCAGCAGAGATTTGGGGATCTACAATGAGCAGTTCTTC.

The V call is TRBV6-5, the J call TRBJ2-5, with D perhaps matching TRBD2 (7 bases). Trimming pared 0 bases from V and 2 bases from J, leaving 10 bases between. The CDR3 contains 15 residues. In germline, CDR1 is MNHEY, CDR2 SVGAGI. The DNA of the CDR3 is TGTGCCAGCAGTTACTCGGGGGGGACACAAGAGACCCAGTACTTC. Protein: CASSYSGGTQETQYF.

CDR3 residues: CASSPGTTKGSPLHF. CDR3 in DNA: TGCGCCAGCAGCCCCGGGACAACTAAAGGATCACCCCTCCACTTT. The chain employs TRBV5-1 and TRBJ1-6; perhaps TRBD1 as D (6 bases). The CDR3 contains 15 residues. From germline, CDR1 is SGHRS and CDR2 YFSETQ. V shed 4 bases and J shed 10 bases, with 18 bases lying between them. The entire variable domain, with the rest obtained from reference TRBV5-1 and TRBJ1-6, is as follows: KAGVTQTPRYLIKTRGQQVTLSCSPISGHRSVSWYQQTPGQGLQFLFEYFSETQRNKGNFPGRFSGRQFSNSRSEMNVSTLELGDSALYLCASSPGTTKGSPLHFGNGTRLTVT.

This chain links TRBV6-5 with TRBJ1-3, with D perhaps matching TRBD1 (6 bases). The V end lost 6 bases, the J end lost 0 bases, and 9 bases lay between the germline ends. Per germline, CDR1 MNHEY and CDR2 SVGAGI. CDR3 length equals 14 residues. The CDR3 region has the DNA TGTGCCAGCAGGGACAGCCACTCTGGAAACACCATATATTTT. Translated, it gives CASRDSHSGNTIYF.

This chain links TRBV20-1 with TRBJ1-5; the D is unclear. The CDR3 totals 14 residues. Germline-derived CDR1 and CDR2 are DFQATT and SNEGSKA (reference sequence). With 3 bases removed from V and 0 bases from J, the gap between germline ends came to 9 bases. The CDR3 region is CSASQSYSNQPQHF. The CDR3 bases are TGCAGTGCTAGTCAGTCCTATAGCAATCAGCCCCAGCATTTT.

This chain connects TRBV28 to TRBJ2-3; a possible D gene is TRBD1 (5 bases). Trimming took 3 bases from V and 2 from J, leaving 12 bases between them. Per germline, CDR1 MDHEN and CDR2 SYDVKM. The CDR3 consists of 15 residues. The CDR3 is CASSLTQGITDTQYF. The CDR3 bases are TGTGCCAGCAGTTTGACCCAGGGAATCACAGATACGCAGTATTTT. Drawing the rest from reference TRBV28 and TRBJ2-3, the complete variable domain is DVKVTQSSRYLVKRTGEKVFLECVQDMDHENMFWYRQDPGLGLRLIYFSYDVKMKEKGDIPEGYSVSREKKERFSLILESASTNQTSMYLCASSLTQGITDTQYFGPGTRLTVL.

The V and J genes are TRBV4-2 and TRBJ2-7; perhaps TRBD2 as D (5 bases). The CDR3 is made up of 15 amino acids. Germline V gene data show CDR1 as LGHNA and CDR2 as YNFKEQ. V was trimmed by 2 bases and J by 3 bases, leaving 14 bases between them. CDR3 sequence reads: CASSQTGTGYYEQYF. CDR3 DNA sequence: TGTGCCAGCAGCCAAACTGGAACGGGGTACTACGAGCAGTACTTC.

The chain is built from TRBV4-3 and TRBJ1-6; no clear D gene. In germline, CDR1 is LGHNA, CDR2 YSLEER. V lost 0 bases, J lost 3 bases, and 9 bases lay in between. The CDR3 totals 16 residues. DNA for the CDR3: TGCGCCAGCAGCCAAGATGGCACCCTCTATAATTCACCCCTCCACTTT. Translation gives CASSQDGTLYNSPLHF.

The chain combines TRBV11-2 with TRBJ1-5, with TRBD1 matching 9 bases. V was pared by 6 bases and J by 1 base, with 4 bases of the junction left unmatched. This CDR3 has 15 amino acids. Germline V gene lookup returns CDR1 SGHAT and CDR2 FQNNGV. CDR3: CASRSGTGSNQPQHF. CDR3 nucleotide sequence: TGTGCCAGCAGATCCGGGACAGGGAGCAATCAGCCCCAGCATTTT. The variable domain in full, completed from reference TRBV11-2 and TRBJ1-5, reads EAGVAQSPRYKIIEKRQSVAFWCNPISGHATLYWYQQILGQGPKLLIQFQNNGVVDDSQLPKDRFSAERLKGVDSTLKIQPAKLEDSAVYLCASRSGTGSNQPQHFGDGTRLSIL.

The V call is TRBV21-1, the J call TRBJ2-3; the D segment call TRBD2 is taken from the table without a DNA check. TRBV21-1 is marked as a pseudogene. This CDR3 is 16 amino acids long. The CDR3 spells CASSKLVEDSTDTQYF. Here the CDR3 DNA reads TGTGCCAGCAGCAAGCTCGTTGAGGATAGCACAGATACGCAGTATTTT.

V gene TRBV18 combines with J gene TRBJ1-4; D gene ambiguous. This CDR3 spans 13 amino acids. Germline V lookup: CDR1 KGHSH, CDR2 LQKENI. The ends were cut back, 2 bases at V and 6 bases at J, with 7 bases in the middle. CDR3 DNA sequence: TGTGCCAGCTCACCAGGGAGGGATGAAAAACTGTTTTTT. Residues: CASSPGRDEKLFF.

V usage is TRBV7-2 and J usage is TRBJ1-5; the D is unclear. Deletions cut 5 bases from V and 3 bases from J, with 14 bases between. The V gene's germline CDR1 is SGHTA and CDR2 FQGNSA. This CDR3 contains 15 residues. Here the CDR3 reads CASSPLGSYNQPQHF. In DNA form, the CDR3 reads TGTGCCAGCAGCCCACTAGGTTCTTACAATCAGCCCCAGCATTTT. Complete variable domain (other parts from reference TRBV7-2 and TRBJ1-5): GAGVSQSPSNKVTEKGKDVELRCDPISGHTALYWYRQSLGQGLEFLIYFQGNSAPDKSGLPSDRFSAERTGGSVSTLTIQRTQQEDSAVYLCASSPLGSYNQPQHFGDGTRLSIL.

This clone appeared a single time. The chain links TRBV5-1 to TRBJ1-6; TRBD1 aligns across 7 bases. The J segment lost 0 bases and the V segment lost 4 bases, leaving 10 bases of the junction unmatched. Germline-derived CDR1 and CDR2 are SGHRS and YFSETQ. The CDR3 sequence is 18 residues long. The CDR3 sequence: CASSRDSSLNSYNSPLHF. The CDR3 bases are TGCGCCAGCAGCCGGGACAGCTCACTGAACTCCTATAATTCACCCCTCCACTTT.

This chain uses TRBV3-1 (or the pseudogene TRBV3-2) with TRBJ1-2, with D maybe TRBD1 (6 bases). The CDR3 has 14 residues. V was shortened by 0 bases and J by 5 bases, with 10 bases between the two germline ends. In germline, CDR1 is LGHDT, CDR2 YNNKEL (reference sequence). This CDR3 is CASSQDRTAYGYTF. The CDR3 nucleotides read TGTGCCAGCAGCCAAGATAGGACAGCATATGGCTACACCTTC.

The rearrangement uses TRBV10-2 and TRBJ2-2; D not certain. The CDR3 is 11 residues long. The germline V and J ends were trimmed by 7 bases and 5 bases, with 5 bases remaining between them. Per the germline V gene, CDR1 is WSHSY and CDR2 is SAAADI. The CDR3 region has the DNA TGCGCCAGCACCTTAACCGGGGAGCTGTTTTTT. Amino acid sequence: CASTLTGELFF.